A selection of T cell receptor beta chains follows, all from one sample in a study of OX40 agonist ivuxolimab in advanced cancers. Here immunoSEQ multiplex PCR was the method, and the copy in TCRdb shows in-frame clones only, minus some. The sample carries 80,000 or so clones, about 88% recorded once. The sequencing used CD4+ or CD8+ T cells sorted from blood, collected in a trial of the OX40 agonist ivuxolimab. The receptor source for this set is an adult with an advanced solid tumor such as melanoma, head and neck, liver or kidney cancer. Both conserved end residues are part of each CDR3. D genes are given only for firm matches. Where a row states a size, it is once, few, many or the class of an expanded clone; other rows omit it.

v_gene	abundance	j_gene	d_gene	CDR3nt	CDR3aa
TRBV13	-	TRBJ1-5	-	TGTGCCAGCAGCTGGCGGGGAGGGCCCCAGCATTTT	CASSWRGGPQHF
TRBV30	-	TRBJ2-3	TRBD1	TGTGCCTGGAGTCGGGGACAGGGCGCAGATACGCAGTATTTT	CAWSRGQGADTQYF
TRBV9	-	TRBJ1-2	-	TGTGCCAGCAGCTCCAACGACAGCCCCTATGGCTACACCTTC	CASSSNDSPYGYTF
TRBV19	once	TRBJ2-3	TRBD1	TGTGCCAGTAGCTTACCAGGGGGCGCAGATACGCAGTATTTT	CASSLPGGADTQYF
TRBV16	-	TRBJ1-4	-	TGTGCCAGCAGCCGAGAGGGGCCTAATGAAAAACTGTTTTTT	CASSREGPNEKLFF
TRBV4-3	-	TRBJ2-3	TRBD2	TGCGCCAGCAGCCAAGATACTAGAAGACTAGCGGGCCCCACAGATACGCAGTATTTT	CASSQDTRRLAGPTDTQYF
TRBV28	-	TRBJ2-3	TRBD2	TGTGCCAGCAGGGGTAGCGGGGCACGCACAGATACGCAGTATTTT	CASRGSGARTDTQYF
TRBV7-2	once	TRBJ2-1	TRBD2	TGTGCCAGCAGCTTACTAGCGGGATACAATGAGCAGTTCTTC	CASSLLAGYNEQFF
TRBV28	-	TRBJ2-1	TRBD2	TGTGCCAGCAGTTTAGGGGGACTAGCGGGAGTGGCTGAGCAGTTCTTC	CASSLGGLAGVAEQFF
TRBV2	-	TRBJ2-5	-	TGTGCCAGCTCTGTTATAATCCAAGAGACCCAGTACTTC	CASSVIIQETQYF
TRBV4-3	-	TRBJ2-1	TRBD2	TGCGCCAGCAGCCTTCTAGCGGGGAAGGAGCAGTTCTTC	CASSLLAGKEQFF
TRBV6-1	-	TRBJ1-1	-	TGTGCCAGCAGCCCAAATCCAAACACTGAAGCTTTCTTT	CASSPNPNTEAFF
TRBV5-1	-	TRBJ2-3	-	TGCGCCAGCAGCCCCGCTGGCGGGAAACGCACAGATACGCAGTATTTT	CASSPAGGKRTDTQYF
TRBV10-3	-	TRBJ1-1	-	TGTGCCATCAGTGACCCTGGGGTCCTGAACACTGAAGCTTTCTTT	CAISDPGVLNTEAFF
TRBV9	-	TRBJ2-1	-	TGTGCCAGCAGCGTAGAGATAGCGGCTTACAATGAGCAGTTCTTC	CASSVEIAAYNEQFF
TRBV7-2	-	TRBJ2-2	TRBD2	TGTGCCAGCAGCTTAGTGTCTAGCGGGGACACCGGGGAGCTGTTTTTT	CASSLVSSGDTGELFF
TRBV9	-	TRBJ1-2	TRBD1	TGTGCCAGCAGCGTAACGACAGGGTCAGCTTCTAACTATGGCTACACCTTC	CASSVTTGSASNYGYTF
TRBV7-9	-	TRBJ2-5	-	TGTGCCAGCAGCGAGCGGGGACACCTCGCAGGGACCCAGTACTTC	CASSERGHLAGTQYF
TRBV10-3	-	TRBJ1-1	-	TGTGCCATCAGTGAGTCAATGGGTTGGACTGAAGCTTTCTTT	CAISESMGWTEAFF
TRBV9	once	TRBJ1-6	-	TGTGCCAGCAGCGTAGACCCCGGAAGCTCCTATAATTCACCCCTCCACTTT	CASSVDPGSSYNSPLHF
TRBV5-1	-	TRBJ2-1	-	TGCGCCAGCAGCTTTTCCGGAGGGTCCTACAATGAGCAGTTCTTC	CASSFSGGSYNEQFF
TRBV7-2	-	TRBJ1-6	TRBD1	TGTGCCAGCAATACCCGGGACAGGGGTAATTCACCCCTCCACTTT	CASNTRDRGNSPLHF
TRBV19	-	TRBJ2-4	-	TGTGCCAGTCAGGACACCTCAGCCAAAAACATTCAGTACTTC	CASQDTSAKNIQYF
TRBV7-6	-	TRBJ2-3	TRBD2	TGTGCCAGCACCGCACTAGCGGGGGGGCAAGATACGCAGTATTTT	CASTALAGGQDTQYF
TRBV29-1	-	TRBJ2-7	-	TGCAGCGTCAGGAGCTCCTACGAGCAGTACTTC	CSVRSSYEQYF
TRBV7-8	-	TRBJ2-3	-	TGTGCCAGCAGCTTACGCGGACAGTACACAGATACGCAGTATTTT	CASSLRGQYTDTQYF
TRBV29-1	-	TRBJ2-3	-	TGCAGCCCTAGCCAAGATACGCAGTATTTT	CSPSQDTQYF
TRBV5-6	-	TRBJ2-3	-	TGTGCCAGCAGCCCTACAGGGTACAATACGCAGTATTTT	CASSPTGYNTQYF
TRBV6-1	-	TRBJ2-1	-	TGTGCCAGCATTTTAGGAGCTACGATCAATGAGCAGTTCTTC	CASILGATINEQFF
TRBV7-6	-	TRBJ1-5	TRBD1	TGTGCCAGCAGTTCCGGGACAGTAAATCAGCCCCAGCATTTT	CASSSGTVNQPQHF
TRBV6-6	-	TRBJ2-3	TRBD1	TGTGCCAGCAGTCCCGGGACAGGCACAGATACGCAGTATTTT	CASSPGTGTDTQYF
TRBV30	-	TRBJ1-5	-	TGTGCCTGGAGTGAATGGGGTGGCAATCAGCCCCAGCATTTT	CAWSEWGGNQPQHF
TRBV7-2	-	TRBJ1-4	TRBD1	TGTGCCAGCAGCTCGTACAGGGGTGGGAATGAAAAACTGTTTTTT	CASSSYRGGNEKLFF
TRBV10-1	-	TRBJ1-2	-	TGCGCCAGCAGTGAGAACCCAGGGGCCAACTATGGCTACACCTTC	CASSENPGANYGYTF
TRBV5-1	-	TRBJ1-4	TRBD1	TGCGCCACCAAACCGGGACAGGGGTATGAAAAACTGTTTTTT	CATKPGQGYEKLFF
TRBV5-5	once	TRBJ2-3	TRBD1	TGTGCCAGCAGCTTTGGCTTGACAGGGGGGACAGATACGCAGTATTTT	CASSFGLTGGTDTQYF
TRBV7-9	-	TRBJ2-3	-	TGTGCCAGCAGCTTAGTGAGCTATACGCAGTATTTT	CASSLVSYTQYF
TRBV7-9	once	TRBJ2-5	-	TGTGCCAGCAGCTTAGTGGCAGGGACAGAGACCCAGTACTTC	CASSLVAGTETQYF
TRBV11-2	-	TRBJ2-7	TRBD2	TGTGCCAGCAGCCTGGGCCAGCGGGGTAGCTCCTACGAGCAGTACTTC	CASSLGQRGSSYEQYF
TRBV2	once	TRBJ2-2	-	TGTGCCAGCGGGAGACACCGGGACACCGGGGAGCTGTTTTTT	CASGRHRDTGELFF
TRBV19	-	TRBJ1-1	-	TGTGCCAGTAGGGGTTCGCAGGGAAGTGTCACTGAAGCTTTCTTT	CASRGSQGSVTEAFF
TRBV28	-	TRBJ2-1	-	TGTGCCAGCATTGGATTCTCTGAGCAGTTCTTC	CASIGFSEQFF
TRBV28	-	TRBJ2-5	-	TGTGCCAGCAGGTGGACCAGCGGAGATACCCAGTACTTC	CASRWTSGDTQYF
TRBV7-2	few	TRBJ2-1	-	TGTGCCAGCAGCTTACGAGCGGGCTCCTACAATGAGCAGTTCTTC	CASSLRAGSYNEQFF
TRBV7-2	-	TRBJ1-1	TRBD1	TGTGCCAGCAGCCAATGGGGACAGGCGAACACTGAAGCTTTCTTT	CASSQWGQANTEAFF
TRBV7-2	-	TRBJ1-5	-	TGTGCCAGCAGCTGGGGGTCTGTTCAGCCCCAGCATTTT	CASSWGSVQPQHF
TRBV27	-	TRBJ2-1	TRBD2	TGTGCCAGCAGTTTTTCCGGACTAGGGGACGTAGTTGGCTCCTACAATGAGCAGTTCTTC	CASSFSGLGDVVGSYNEQFF
TRBV19	-	TRBJ2-2	-	TGTGCCAGTAGTATTGGTCAGGGGCGTGGCACCGGGGAGCTGTTTTTT	CASSIGQGRGTGELFF
TRBV5-1	-	TRBJ2-6	TRBD1	TGCGCCAGCAACGCGGGACAGGGGGCGCCAGGGGCCAACGTCCTGACTTTC	CASNAGQGAPGANVLTF
TRBV30	-	TRBJ1-6	-	TGTGCCTGGAGTGTACTTAGAGTGGGAGGTAACTATAATTCACCCCTCCACTTT	CAWSVLRVGGNYNSPLHF
TRBV11-2	-	TRBJ2-7	TRBD1	TGTGCCAGCAGCTCGCGGACAGGGGGAGGGGAGCAGTACTTC	CASSSRTGGGEQYF
TRBV19	-	TRBJ1-5	TRBD1	TGTGCCAGTAGTATACGACCTTTTCCCGGGACAGGGGGCGATCAGCCCCAGCATTTT	CASSIRPFPGTGGDQPQHF